This record covers a single T cell receptor beta chain. This sample was taken from a study of blood T cell repertoires in COVID-19. Overall study: The origin of the acute and convalescent COVID-19 samples was the United States, Italy and Spain.

CDR1 is LNHDA and CDR2 is SQIVND in the germline V gene (reference sequence). This CDR3 spans 12 amino acids. V dropped 8 bases and J dropped 4 bases, with 11 bases sitting between them. Using immunoSEQ multiplex PCR, the repertoire was profiled, and TCRdb retains in-frame clones only, with some absent. The table records some 270,000 clones, about 82% of them present only once. The receptor was isolated from a woman between 50 and 59 years old with acute COVID-19. The rearrangement uses TRBV19 and TRBJ1-1; possible D gene TRBD1, 5 bases. Sample: PBMCs or T cells enriched from blood (not recorded which). CDR3 residues: CASRGGTTEAFF. The CDR3 nucleotides are TGTGCCAGTCGGGGAGGGACCACTGAAGCTTTCTTT.